The sample holds one count of the clone carrying this T cell receptor (beta chain). The sample originates from a study of control samples from healthy donors and cancer patients. Sequencing used immunoSEQ multiplex PCR; TCRdb keeps in-frame clones, though not all of them. This table holds about 120,000 clones, 80% to 95% found once. Between the trimmed V and J ends, which lost 3 bases and 0 bases, there was a span of 8 bases. The germline V gene encodes CDR1 SGHTA and CDR2 FQGNSA. The CDR3 extends over 14 amino acids. The source material was blood. The receptor was derived from a man aged 18 to 35 in good health. The gene calls are TRBV7-2 and TRBJ1-1, with D possibly being TRBD1 (5 bases). This CDR3 reads CASSFRGVNTEAFF. For the CDR3, the DNA is TGTGCCAGCAGCTTCCGAGGGGTGAACACTGAAGCTTTCTTT. The full variable domain, in which reference TRBV7-2 and TRBJ1-1 provide the parts outside the CDR3, is GAGVSQSPSNKVTEKGKDVELRCDPISGHTALYWYRQSLGQGLEFLIYFQGNSAPDKSGLPSDRFSAERTGGSVSTLTIQRTQQEDSAVYLCASSFRGVNTEAFFGQGTRLTVV.